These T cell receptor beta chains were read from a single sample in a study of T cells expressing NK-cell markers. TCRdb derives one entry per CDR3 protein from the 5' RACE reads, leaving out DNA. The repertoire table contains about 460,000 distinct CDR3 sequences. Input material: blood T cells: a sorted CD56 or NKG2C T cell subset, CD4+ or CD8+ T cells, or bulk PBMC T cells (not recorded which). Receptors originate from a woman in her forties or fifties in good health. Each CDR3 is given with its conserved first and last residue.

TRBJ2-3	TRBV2	CASRSGVGTDTQYF
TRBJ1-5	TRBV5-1	CASSLSGSQGSNQPQHF
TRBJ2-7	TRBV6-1	CASSEAFSYEQYF
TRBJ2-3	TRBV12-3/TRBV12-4	CASTRLSGMGTDTQYF
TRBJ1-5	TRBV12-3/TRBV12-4	CASSSYQGGFSNQPQHF
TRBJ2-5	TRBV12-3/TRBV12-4	CASSSPRRLETQYF
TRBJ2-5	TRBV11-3	CASRRGGRVGETQYF
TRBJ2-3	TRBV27	CASSLRLGGSDTQYF
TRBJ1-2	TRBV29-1	CSVEVGVRDGYTF
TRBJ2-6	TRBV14	CASSQGNQGGSGANVLTF
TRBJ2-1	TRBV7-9	CASSNGDEQFF
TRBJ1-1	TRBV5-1	CASSLYGQPSTEAFF
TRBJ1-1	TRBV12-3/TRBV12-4	CASSPGAMGYTEAFF